The 27 T cell receptor beta chains given below trace back to one sample, sequenced in a study of T cell responses to AZD1222 COVID-19 vaccine. Libraries were prepared by immunoSEQ multiplex PCR; TCRdb keeps only in-frame clonotypes and omits some of them. This table has about 90,000 clones, approximately 91% appearing once. This material consisted of peripheral blood, taken 28 days after the second AZD1222 dose. The receptors shown here come from an adult who received the AZD1222 COVID-19 vaccine.

The V call is TRBV19, the J call TRBJ2-5; tentatively, D is TRBD1 (5 bases). V was clipped by 6 bases and J by 5 bases, with 19 bases between them. The length of the CDR3 is 15 residues. CDR1 is LNHDA, CDR2 SQIVND, per germline (reference sequence). The CDR3 sequence: CASSPGFVGVETQYF. In DNA, the CDR3 is TGTGCCAGTAGCCCAGGGTTCGTGGGCGTCGAGACCCAGTACTTC. Combining the CDR3 with reference TRBV19 and TRBJ2-5 gives the whole variable domain DGGITQSPKYLFRKEGQNVTLSCEQNLNHDAMYWYRQDPGQGLRLIYYSQIVNDFQKGDIAEGYSVSREKKESFPLTVTSAQKNPTAFYLCASSPGFVGVETQYFGPGTRLLVL.

V gene TRBV6-6 combines with J gene TRBJ2-3; D is possibly TRBD2 (5 bases). The CDR3 sequence is 17 residues long. Trimming left V 5 bases short and J 0 bases short, with 18 bases between. Germline V gene lookup returns CDR1 MNHNY and CDR2 SVGAGI (reference sequence). The CDR3 DNA reads TGTGCCAGCAGTCCACGCCGGGGTAGAACTAGCACAGATACGCAGTATTTT. It encodes CASSPRRGRTSTDTQYF.

This clone has just one count. The chain is built from TRBV3-1 (or the pseudogene TRBV3-2) and TRBJ2-2, with TRBD2 as a possible D gene (5 bases). The CDR3 runs to 14 residues. Germline values: CDR1 LGHDT, CDR2 YNNKEL (reference sequence). V lost 3 bases and J lost 3, with 8 bases in between. CDR3 amino acids: CASSHGLHTGELFF. The CDR3 DNA is TGTGCCAGCAGCCATGGACTCCACACCGGGGAGCTGTTTTTT.

This clone was detected once. The rearrangement uses TRBV7-2 and TRBJ2-5; no definite D call. The CDR3 is made up of 14 amino acids. Trimming left V 4 bases short and J 5 bases short, with 14 bases between. The germline V gene encodes CDR1 SGHTA and CDR2 FQGNSA. The CDR3 sequence is CASSSSDSRETQYF. The CDR3 DNA sequence: TGTGCCAGCAGCTCCTCCGATTCCAGGGAGACCCAGTACTTC.

This clone was observed a few times. The V gene is TRBV7-9, the J gene TRBJ2-7; weak D call: TRBD2 (5 bases). The CDR3 is 18 amino acids. V lost 5 bases to trimming and J lost 1 base, with 24 bases between them. Per germline, CDR1 SEHNR and CDR2 FQNEAQ (reference sequence). CDR3 in DNA: TGTGCCAGCAGCCCCCCGGCGGGTGCAGGATATACGTCCTACGAGCAGTACTTC. Amino acids: CASSPPAGAGYTSYEQYF.

The gene calls are TRBV4-2 and TRBJ1-5; D remains unclear. The CDR3 has 15 amino acids. V was clipped by 0 bases and J by 2 bases, with 8 bases between them. Germline V gene data show CDR1 as LGHNA and CDR2 as YNFKEQ. CDR3: CASSQDQAGNQPQHF. The CDR3 region has the DNA TGTGCCAGCAGCCAAGATCAGGCAGGCAATCAGCCCCAGCATTTT.

The chain is built from TRBV5-1 and TRBJ2-3, with 8 bases fitting TRBD1. Germline CDR1 SGHRS, CDR2 YFSETQ. This CDR3 is built from 15 residues. V lost 5 bases and J lost 1; bases outside the gene matches: 6. CDR3 nucleotide sequence: TGCGCCAGCAGTTATTTGACAGGGGGCACAGATACGCAGTATTTT. Translation: CASSYLTGGTDTQYF.

The gene calls are TRBV18 and TRBJ1-4; D may be TRBD1 (6 bases). The germline V gene has CDR1 KGHSH and CDR2 LQKENI. V dropped 4 bases and J dropped 7 bases, with 16 bases sitting between them. The CDR3 loop spans 15 amino acids. The CDR3 nucleotides are TGTGCCAGCTCACTCCCGTCGGGGGGGGCTGAAAAACTGTTTTTT. It yields the protein CASSLPSGGAEKLFF.

The gene calls are TRBV7-9 and TRBJ2-1, with D perhaps TRBD1 (6 bases). CDR1 SEHNR and CDR2 FQNEAQ come from the germline V gene (reference sequence). Trimming removed 4 bases from V and 2 bases from J, with 15 bases in between. The CDR3 has 16 amino acids. The CDR3 region is CASSSPHRDTYNEQFF. CDR3 DNA: TGTGCCAGCAGCTCCCCCCACCGGGACACCTACAATGAGCAGTTCTTC.

This chain joins TRBV5-1 and TRBJ2-1; D gene ambiguous. V was pared by 4 bases and J by 8 bases, with 16 bases between. CDR3 length: 14 amino acids. The germline gives CDR1 SGHRS, CDR2 YFSETQ. In DNA, the CDR3 is TGCGCCAGCAGCCTCCAATCGGGTGCGGATGAGCAGTTCTTC. The encoded protein is CASSLQSGADEQFF.

This rearrangement joins TRBV7-9 to TRBJ2-7; perhaps TRBD1 as D (6 bases). Per the germline V gene, CDR1 is SEHNR and CDR2 is FQNEAQ (reference sequence). Trimming took off 2 bases at V and 2 bases at J, with 10 bases between the two ends. The CDR3 contains 14 residues. CDR3 DNA sequence: TGTGCCAGCAGCTTACGGGACATTCCCTACGAGCAGTACTTC. Residues: CASSLRDIPYEQYF.

This chain links TRBV30 with TRBJ1-6; 8 bases are shared with TRBD1. Germline CDR1 and CDR2: GTSNPN and SVGIG (reference sequence). The CDR3 is 16 residues long. The J segment lost 9 bases and the V segment lost 1 base, leaving 11 bases of the junction unmatched. CDR3 coding DNA: TGTGCCTGGAGTGCCGAGGGGACAGGAGAGGGTTCACCCCTCCACTTT. It encodes CAWSAEGTGEGSPLHF.

The chain joins TRBV5-4 to TRBJ1-4; TRBD1 agrees at 7 bases. Losses at the gene ends were 2 bases for V and 5 bases for J; bases not matched to a gene: 6. This CDR3 has 15 residues. Per germline, CDR1 SGHNT and CDR2 YYREEE (reference sequence). The CDR3 here is CASSLGSGGNEKLFF. CDR3 in DNA: TGTGCCAGCAGCTTAGGATCAGGGGGAAATGAAAAACTGTTTTTT.

J is TRBJ2-5 and V is TRBV10-2; possible D gene TRBD1, 5 bases. The germline CDR1 and CDR2 sequences are WSHSY and SAAADI. The CDR3 totals 15 residues. Trimming removed 0 bases at V and 3 bases at J, with 11 bases between. CDR3 sequence (DNA): TGCGCCAGCAGTGAGTCGGGGCGAGTCAAAGAGACCCAGTACTTC. Protein sequence: CASSESGRVKETQYF.

This clone has only one observation. The V and J genes are TRBV14 and TRBJ2-5; possibly TRBD2 for D (5 bases). The CDR3 is 17 residues long. Trimming took off 4 bases at V and 1 base at J, with 19 bases between the two ends. Per germline, CDR1 SGHDN and CDR2 FVKESK. CDR3 protein: CASSPLGGPDRQETQYF. The DNA for the CDR3 is TGTGCCAGCAGCCCCCTGGGCGGGCCCGACCGCCAAGAGACCCAGTACTTC.

The V gene is TRBV4-1, the J gene TRBJ1-6; TRBD1 matches 10 bases. Looked up from germline, CDR1 is MGHRA and CDR2 is YSYEKL. This CDR3 comprises 18 residues. The trim removed 1 base at V and 2 bases at J, leaving 5 bases unmatched. In nucleotides, the CDR3 is TGCGCCAGCAGCCAAGCCGGGACAGGGGCACCCTATAATTCACCCCTCCACTTT. It is translated as CASSQAGTGAPYNSPLHF.

CDR3 DNA sequence: TGTGCCGGGTACATGGGACTAGCGGGGGGCCCGACGGACGAGCAGTACTTC. Translating it yields CAGYMGLAGGPTDEQYF. The rearrangement joins TRBV30 to TRBJ2-7; 15 bases are shared with TRBD2. The CDR3 length is 17 residues. From germline, CDR1 is GTSNPN and CDR2 SVGIG (reference sequence). V shed 8 bases and J 5 bases; nucleotides not matched to a gene: 16.

This clone was counted only a few times. V and J are TRBV27 and TRBJ2-7; the D gene is possibly TRBD2 (6 bases). V was shortened by 3 bases and J by 2 bases, with 11 bases between the two germline ends. This CDR3 region has 14 residues. The germline V gene has CDR1 MNHEY and CDR2 SMNVEV (reference sequence). DNA of the CDR3: TGTGCCAGCAGTTTCCGGGGGTCAACCTACGAGCAGTACTTC. This codes for CASSFRGSTYEQYF.

The chain has TRBV9 and TRBJ2-3, with 7 bases matching TRBD2. Unmatched junction bases numbered 6, after V lost 0 bases and J lost 2 bases. CDR1 SGDLS and CDR2 YYNGEE come from the germline V gene. CDR3 length: 16 amino acids. In DNA, the CDR3 is TGTGCCAGCAGCGTAGAAGGCGGGGGTGACACAGATACGCAGTATTTT. The encoded protein is CASSVEGGGDTDTQYF.

This chain joins TRBV7-9 and TRBJ2-2; possibly TRBD1 for D (6 bases). V was trimmed by 5 bases and J by 5 bases, leaving 9 bases between them. The CDR3 runs 13 residues. Germline CDR1 and CDR2: SEHNR and FQNEAQ (reference sequence). The CDR3 spells CASSQGGTGELFF. CDR3 sequence (DNA): TGTGCCAGCAGCCAAGGGGGAACCGGGGAGCTGTTTTTT.

This sequence joins TRBV4-3 and TRBJ1-1, with no clear D. The germline V and J ends were trimmed by 2 bases and 4 bases, with 11 bases remaining between them. CDR3 size: 14 residues. Germline V gene sequence: CDR1 LGHNA, CDR2 YSLEER. CDR3 sequence reads: CASSQSRQTTEAFF. CDR3 sequence (DNA): TGCGCCAGCAGCCAATCGAGACAAACCACTGAAGCTTTCTTT.

V is TRBV27 and J is TRBJ1-1, with TRBD1 identical over 10 bases. The germline gives CDR1 MNHEY, CDR2 SMNVEV (reference sequence). The CDR3 totals 16 residues. V was clipped by 5 bases and J by 4 bases; unmatched bases: 10. CDR3 in amino acids: CASSPRQGATGTEAFF. The CDR3 bases are TGTGCCAGCAGTCCGAGACAGGGGGCTACCGGCACTGAAGCTTTCTTT.

The chain employs TRBV19 and TRBJ1-2, with 11 nucleotides matching TRBD1. This CDR3 contains 17 residues. The V gene's germline CDR1 is LNHDA and CDR2 SQIVND (reference sequence). The V segment lost 6 bases and the J segment 4 bases; nucleotides outside the gene matches: 13. The CDR3 region is CASRSWTGGVSLYGYTF. The DNA for the CDR3 is TGTGCCAGTAGGAGCTGGACAGGGGGCGTCTCCCTCTATGGCTACACCTTC.

This chain links TRBV20-1 with TRBJ1-1; D is unclear. The germline V gene encodes CDR1 DFQATT and CDR2 SNEGSKA (reference sequence). Trimming stripped 3 bases from V and 0 bases from J, with 8 bases between. There are 13 residues in the CDR3. The chain's CDR3 is CSASDVVNTEAFF. The CDR3 coding sequence is TGCAGTGCTAGTGACGTGGTGAACACTGAAGCTTTCTTT.

This clone was counted once. This chain uses TRBV15 with TRBJ2-7; a weak D match, TRBD1 (5 bases). The V gene's germline CDR1 is LNHNV and CDR2 YYDKDF (reference sequence). With 0 bases removed from V and 0 bases from J, the gap between germline ends came to 12 bases. CDR3 length equals 16 residues. CDR3 sequence reads: CATSRDRGRVSYEQYF. CDR3 bases: TGTGCCACCAGCAGAGATAGGGGCAGGGTCTCCTACGAGCAGTACTTC.

The chain links TRBV11-3 to TRBJ1-1; D remains unclear. The ends were cut back, 2 bases at V and 4 bases at J, with 8 bases in the middle. CDR1 and CDR2 from the germline V gene are SGHNT and YENEEA. This CDR3 contains 13 residues. The CDR3 DNA is TGTGCCAGCAGCTTATACCTGGGCACTGAAGCTTTCTTT. It yields the protein CASSLYLGTEAFF.

The chain links TRBV5-5 to TRBJ1-1; TRBD1 matches at 7 bases. Per germline, CDR1 SGHKS and CDR2 YYEKEE (reference sequence). The CDR3 is made up of 16 amino acids. Trimming removed 4 bases from V and 0 bases from J; junction bases left unmatched: 9. CDR3 amino acids: CASSARGRGLNTEAFF. The DNA for the CDR3 is TGTGCCAGCAGCGCTCGTGGGAGGGGGCTGAACACTGAAGCTTTCTTT.